This TCR beta chain was documented in a study of identical twins. A few counts support this clonotype. CDR1 and CDR2 (germline): GTSNPN, SVGIG (reference sequence). Trimming shortened V by 2 bases and J by 5 bases, and 9 bases separated the two germline ends. CDR3 length equals 13 residues. TCRdb re-derived calls from the 5' RACE reads in MiXCR, one entry per CDR3 protein. The sample shows under 350,000 distinct CDR3 sequences, over 8.5% of them seen only once. The same data also contributed to another study, on yellow fever vaccine responses in identical twins.

The V and J genes are TRBV30 and TRBJ2-2, with TRBD2 as a possible D gene (5 bases). The sequence came from a woman aged 18-29 years in good health. Sequences were obtained from CD8+ T cells sorted from blood. This CDR3 is CAWSPTGTGELFF. DNA for the CDR3: TGTGCCTGGAGTCCTACGGGGACCGGGGAGCTGTTTTTT.